The 20 T cell receptor beta chains listed next were all sequenced from one sample in a study of T cells in localized non-small cell lung cancer. Only in-frame clones appear in the TCRdb table, and some are missing; sequencing was by immunoSEQ multiplex PCR. The table has about 36,000 clones, roughly nine tenths seen once. The specimen comprised peripheral blood, sampled before any cancer treatment. The receptors were sampled from a woman between 35 and 70 years old with stage I lung adenocarcinoma.

The chain has TRBV11-3 and TRBJ2-3, with D perhaps given as TRBD1 or TRBD2 (5 bases each). The ends were cut back, 4 bases at V and 2 bases at J, with 10 bases in the middle. This CDR3 is built from 14 residues. Germline V lookup: CDR1 SGHNT, CDR2 YENEEA. CDR3 residues: CASSSGPNTDTQYF. CDR3 bases: TGTGCCAGCAGCTCGGGACCTAACACAGATACGCAGTATTTT.

This clone was seen a handful of times. The chain uses TRBV9 and TRBJ1-1, with D possibly TRBD1 on 5 matching bases. Germline CDR1 is SGDLS and CDR2 is YYNGEE. Trimming cost V 4 bases and J 5 bases, with 15 bases left between them. This CDR3 spans 14 amino acids. CDR3 coding DNA: TGTGCCAGCAGCTTAACACCCCGGGGGACTGAAGCTTTCTTT. Its protein product is CASSLTPRGTEAFF.

This clone was observed a single time. One end of the junction is discordant with germline, which a read error may explain. This chain uses TRBV28 with TRBJ1-1, with 7 bases that match TRBD1. The CDR3 sequence is 16 residues long. The germline V gene encodes CDR1 MDHEN and CDR2 SYDVKM. The CDR3: CASSLREGAGNSEAFF. The CDR3 DNA follows: TGTGCCAGCAGTTTGAGGGAGGGGGCAGGGAACTCTGAAGCTTTCTTT. Together with reference TRBV28 and TRBJ1-1, the CDR3 gives the full variable domain: DVKVTQSSRYLVKRTGEKVFLECVQDMDHENMFWYRQDPGLGLRLIYFSYDVKMKEKGDIPEGYSVSREKKERFSLILESASTNQTSMYLCASSLREGAGNSEAFFGQGTRLTVV.

This clone is classed as medium-sized. The chain joins TRBV5-1 to TRBJ1-2; D may be TRBD1 (5 bases). Germline V lookup: CDR1 SGHRS, CDR2 YFSETQ. Trimming stripped 4 bases from V and 0 bases from J, with 7 bases between. There are 13 residues in the CDR3. CDR3 in DNA: TGCGCCAGCAGCCCGACAGCTAACTATGGCTACACCTTC. This codes for CASSPTANYGYTF.

The chain couples TRBV28 to TRBJ1-2; TRBD1 matches at 7 bases. The CDR3 spans 14 residues. CDR1 and CDR2 from the germline V gene are MDHEN and SYDVKM. Trimming at V came to 1 base and at J to 5 bases, leaving 4 bases not matched to a gene. The CDR3 spells CASSLFGRGYGYTF. CDR3 coding DNA: TGTGCCAGCAGTTTATTTGGCAGGGGGTATGGCTACACCTTC.

The chain employs TRBV11-2 and TRBJ2-7, with TRBD1 identical over 7 bases. This CDR3 comprises 15 residues. J was trimmed by 7 bases and V by 5 bases; bases with no gene match: 14. Germline CDR1 reads SGHAT; CDR2 reads FQNNGV. CDR3 amino acids: CASSLAGTALGEQYF. For the CDR3, the DNA is TGTGCCAGCAGCCTCGCCGGGACAGCCTTGGGGGAGCAGTACTTC.

V is TRBV28 and J is TRBJ1-1; possibly TRBD1 for D (6 bases). Trimming pared 4 bases from V and 5 bases from J, leaving 17 bases between. The V gene's germline CDR1 is MDHEN and CDR2 SYDVKM. The CDR3 has 15 amino acids. The CDR3 reads CASSSWQGRGTEAFF. Written as DNA, the CDR3 is TGTGCCAGCAGTTCTTGGCAGGGGCGAGGAACTGAAGCTTTCTTT.

V usage is TRBV5-1 and J usage is TRBJ1-1; D remains unclear. The germline V gene has CDR1 SGHRS and CDR2 YFSETQ. The CDR3 is 14 residues long. V was trimmed by 4 bases and J by 5 bases, leaving 15 bases between them. CDR3 region: CASSETGGRTEAFF. The CDR3 DNA sequence: TGCGCCAGCAGCGAGACGGGTGGGAGGACTGAAGCTTTCTTT. Using reference TRBV5-1 and TRBJ1-1 for the parts outside the CDR3, the full variable domain is KAGVTQTPRYLIKTRGQQVTLSCSPISGHRSVSWYQQTPGQGLQFLFEYFSETQRNKGNFPGRFSGRQFSNSRSEMNVSTLELGDSALYLCASSETGGRTEAFFGQGTRLTVV.

The rearrangement links TRBV23-1 to TRBJ2-2, with 7 bases aligning to TRBD2. TRBV23-1 is labeled an ORF, and its function is uncertain. V shed 2 bases, J shed 6 bases, and the junction held 9 bases outside the gene matches. The CDR3 covers 16 residues. The CDR3 DNA reads TGCGCCAGCAGTCAACCCCCGGGGGGAACGCCCGGGGAGCTGTTTTTT. Its translation: CASSQPPGGTPGELFF.

This rearrangement joins TRBV4-3 to TRBJ1-5; no firm D call. Germline V lookup: CDR1 LGHNA, CDR2 YSLEER. V lost 0 bases and J lost 4, with 13 bases in between. The CDR3 extends over 16 amino acids. In DNA, the CDR3 is TGCGCCAGCAGCCAAGAGATAGGTGGTGAGAATCAGCCCCAGCATTTT. Translating gives CASSQEIGGENQPQHF.

The chain carries TRBV6-1 and TRBJ1-6, with a possible D match to TRBD1 (5 bases). V shed 2 bases and J shed 7 bases, with 15 bases lying between them. Per germline, CDR1 MNHNS and CDR2 SASEGT. The CDR3 spans 16 residues. The CDR3 nucleotides read TGTGCCAGCAGTGAAACTGTCACCGGGGGGAATTCACCCCTCCACTTT. Translation gives CASSETVTGGNSPLHF.

V and J are TRBV30 and TRBJ1-6; D unclear. The CDR3 spans 15 residues. The germline V gene encodes CDR1 GTSNPN and CDR2 SVGIG (reference sequence). The V and J ends lost 0 bases and 7 bases respectively, with 13 bases between them. DNA of the CDR3: TGTGCCTGGAGTGTAACCAGAGGGTACAATTCACCCCTCCACTTT. Amino acid sequence: CAWSVTRGYNSPLHF.

The CDR3 DNA reads TGTGCCAGCAGCTTAGTCGCCGTAAAAGGTGAAAAACTGTTTTTT. Translation: CASSLVAVKGEKLFF. The J gene is TRBJ1-4, the V gene TRBV7-2; D unclear. V gave up 1 base and J gave up 7 bases, with 13 bases separating them. This CDR3 is built from 15 residues. Germline V gene lookup returns CDR1 SGHTA and CDR2 FQGNSA. The whole variable domain, remainder taken from reference TRBV7-2 and TRBJ1-4, is GAGVSQSPSNKVTEKGKDVELRCDPISGHTALYWYRQSLGQGLEFLIYFQGNSAPDKSGLPSDRFSAERTGGSVSTLTIQRTQQEDSAVYLCASSLVAVKGEKLFFGSGTQLSVL.

The chain has TRBV4-2 and TRBJ2-1; D remains unclear. V was clipped by 3 bases and J by 8 bases, with 11 bases between them. Germline CDR1 is LGHNA and CDR2 is YNFKEQ. The CDR3 runs 13 residues. Here the CDR3 reads CASSQESKHEQFF. The CDR3 DNA sequence: TGTGCCAGCAGCCAGGAGTCTAAGCATGAGCAGTTCTTC.

The chain links TRBV1 to TRBJ2-1; the D call of TRBD2 is as the table states it, not checked on the DNA. TRBV1 is a listed pseudogene. CDR3 length: 14 amino acids. The CDR3 coding sequence is TGCACCAGCAGCCAACCTCGTAGAGACAATGAGCAGTTCTTC. This translates into CTSSQPRRDNEQFF.

The CDR3 sequence: CAWSIQGRREAFF. In DNA form, the CDR3 reads TGTGCCTGGAGTATACAGGGAAGGCGGGAAGCTTTCTTT. The chain joins TRBV30 to TRBJ1-1; maybe TRBD1 (6 bases). V was trimmed by 2 bases and J by 8 bases, leaving 15 bases between them. Germline V gene sequence: CDR1 GTSNPN, CDR2 SVGIG (reference sequence). The CDR3 contains 13 residues.

The chain carries TRBV12-5 and TRBJ2-3; the match to TRBD2 covers 12 bases. This CDR3 contains 18 residues. Losses at the gene ends were 3 bases for V and 3 bases for J; bases not matched to a gene: 10. The germline V gene has CDR1 LGHNT and CDR2 FRNRAP. The CDR3 nucleotides are TGTGCTAGTGGTTTTTACGGGCTAGCGGGGGGGCCGACAGATACGCAGTATTTT. Its translation: CASGFYGLAGGPTDTQYF.

The chain employs TRBV5-1 and TRBJ1-1; D gene unclear. CDR3 length: 14 residues. V was trimmed by 6 bases and J by 0 bases, leaving 12 bases between them. Germline-derived CDR1 and CDR2 are SGHRS and YFSETQ. CDR3 region: CASTKPGLNTEAFF. The CDR3 DNA reads TGCGCCAGCACCAAACCAGGTTTGAACACTGAAGCTTTCTTT.

This chain joins TRBV14 and TRBJ1-1, with D maybe TRBD1 (5 bases). The CDR3 spans 12 residues. V was clipped by 5 bases and J by 2 bases, with 6 bases between them. CDR1 is SGHDN, CDR2 FVKESK, per germline. The DNA for the CDR3 is TGTGCCAGCAGCACAGGTAACACTGAAGCTTTCTTT. This sequence encodes CASSTGNTEAFF. Variable domain in full (rest from reference TRBV14 and TRBJ1-1): EAGVTQFPSHSVIEKGQTVTLRCDPISGHDNLYWYRRVMGKEIKFLLHFVKESKQDESGMPNNRFLAERTGGTYSTLKVQPAELEDSGVYFCASSTGNTEAFFGQGTRLTVV.

In the case of this clone: In the same sample, other DNA sequences code for this CDR3. CDR3 protein: CASSPWTALGEQYF. The CDR3 nucleotides read TGTGCCAGCTCACCTTGGACAGCCTTGGGGGAGCAGTACTTC. The rearrangement uses TRBV18 and TRBJ2-7; D perhaps matches TRBD1 (6 bases). The germline CDR1 and CDR2 sequences are KGHSH and LQKENI. This CDR3 is built from 14 residues. Trimming left V 3 bases short and J 7 bases short, with 16 bases between.